This TCR beta chain was recorded in a study of shared clonotypes between healthy human individuals. V was clipped by 5 bases and J by 4 bases; unmatched bases: 16. This CDR3 is built from 19 residues. Germline V lookup: CDR1 SNHLY, CDR2 FYNNEI. Naive CD8 populations comprised CD45RO-negative cells positively selected for CCR7, excluding terminally differentiated effector memory CD45RA+ cells. None of the donors, who were healthy HIV-negative adults, had recently had acute infections or vaccinations. Genomic DNA of each subset was evenly split across several immunoSEQ plates. Each replicate PCR on the sorted subsets used 150 to 200 ng DNA (around 31,000 T cell genomes). Only in-frame clones appear in the TCRdb table, and some are missing; sequencing was by immunoSEQ multiplex PCR. The sample gives about 590,000 clones, about 95% of which show up once; 0.085% to 0.11% is in the top ten.

The receptor was isolated from a woman in her 30s in good health. Input material: naive CD8+ T cells sorted from blood. The chain couples TRBV2 to TRBJ2-3; 12 bases are a match to TRBD2. CDR3 in DNA: TGTGCCAGCAGTTCAGAAACTAGCGGGGGGCTGAGGAGCGCAGATACGCAGTATTTT. Translated, it gives CASSSETSGGLRSADTQYF.